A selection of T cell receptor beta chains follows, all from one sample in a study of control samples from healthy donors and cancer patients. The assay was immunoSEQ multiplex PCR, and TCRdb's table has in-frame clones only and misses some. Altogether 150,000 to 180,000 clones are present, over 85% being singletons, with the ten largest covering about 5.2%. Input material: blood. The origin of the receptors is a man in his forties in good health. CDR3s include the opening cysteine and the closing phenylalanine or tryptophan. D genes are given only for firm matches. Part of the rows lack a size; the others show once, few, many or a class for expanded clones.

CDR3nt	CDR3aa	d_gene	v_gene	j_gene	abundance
TGTGCCAGCAGCGACCTGACACGGTACGAATCTGGAAACACCATATATTTT	CASSDLTRYESGNTIYF	-	TRBV11-2	TRBJ1-3	-
TGTGCCACCAGGGGGGCAGGGGATAATTCACCCCTCCACTTT	CATRGAGDNSPLHF	-	TRBV24-1	TRBJ1-6	-
TGCGCCAGCAGTGAGGGACAGGGCAAAGCTTTCTTT	CASSEGQGKAFF	TRBD1	TRBV10-1	TRBJ1-1	-
TGTGCCACCAGTGATTTGGCAGGGGGCGACTATGGCTACACCTTC	CATSDLAGGDYGYTF	TRBD1	TRBV24-1	TRBJ1-2	once
TGTGCCAGCAGCTTAGGGGTTTTATCGCAGGGGGCGAGAGGCTACACCTTC	CASSLGVLSQGARGYTF	TRBD1	TRBV11-2	TRBJ1-2	-
TGTGCCAGCTCACCACTGCCAGACATGAACACTGAAGCTTTCTTT	CASSPLPDMNTEAFF	-	TRBV18	TRBJ1-1	-
TGTGCCAGCAGTGAAGCGTCCCGACGGGGACGCGGCTACACCTTC	CASSEASRRGRGYTF	-	TRBV2	TRBJ1-2	-
TGTGCCTGGAATTCAGGGGGGGACACTGAAGCTTTCTTT	CAWNSGGDTEAFF	TRBD1	TRBV30	TRBJ1-1	-
TGCGCCAGCAGCTCCCACATGTCGGGACAGGGATCACCCCTCCACTTT	CASSSHMSGQGSPLHF	TRBD1	TRBV5-1	TRBJ1-6	-
TGTGCCAGCAGCCCGTGGAGGGTCGACTCCTACGAGCAGTACTTC	CASSPWRVDSYEQYF	-	TRBV11-2	TRBJ2-7	-
TGTGCCAGCTCACCGGACAGTAGCGGACTGTTTTTT	CASSPDSSGLFF	-	TRBV18	TRBJ1-4	-
TGTGCCAGCAGCCAAGCGGGGACAGGGAGCGAAAAACTGTTTTTT	CASSQAGTGSEKLFF	TRBD1	TRBV3-1/TRBV3-2	TRBJ1-4	-
TGTGCCAGCAGAGACAGGGGGCCGGGGAGAGAGACCCAGTACTTC	CASRDRGPGRETQYF	TRBD1	TRBV6-5	TRBJ2-5	-
TGTGCCAGCAGTGGAGACAGGGGACGGGAGCAGTTCTTC	CASSGDRGREQFF	TRBD1	TRBV6-6	TRBJ2-1	few
TGTGCCAGCAGCTTACTCAGGGGGAAAGGCTATAATTCACCCCTCCACTTT	CASSLLRGKGYNSPLHF	TRBD1	TRBV7-8	TRBJ1-6	-
TGTGCCCCACGTCCTCCTCTGGGAGTGTTTGGCAATCAGCCCCAGCATTTT	CAPRPPLGVFGNQPQHF	-	TRBV10-3	TRBJ1-5	-
TGCGCCAGCAGCCGGTTTCTGGACAGGGGCAGGGTCTATGGCTACACCTTC	CASSRFLDRGRVYGYTF	TRBD1	TRBV4-1	TRBJ1-2	once
TGTGCCAGCAGCCCAGCCGGGAGGGGGATCGGTGAAAAACTGTTTTTT	CASSPAGRGIGEKLFF	-	TRBV14	TRBJ1-4	-
TGTGCCAGCAGTTACTCGGGTACGAACACCGGGGAGCTGTTTTTT	CASSYSGTNTGELFF	-	TRBV6-2/TRBV6-3	TRBJ2-2	-
TGTGCCAGCACCCGCGGCCAGAACAATGAGCAGTTCTTC	CASTRGQNNEQFF	-	TRBV12-3/TRBV12-4	TRBJ2-1	-
TGTGCCTGGGTCGCGGCAGGAACCCAGTACTTC	CAWVAAGTQYF	-	TRBV30	TRBJ2-5	-
TGCGCCAGCAGTGAGCCAGGGGACCGATTCTTCTATGGCTACACCTTC	CASSEPGDRFFYGYTF	-	TRBV10-2	TRBJ1-2	-
TGTGCCAGCAGTTACGAGGGGGCGGATCGCTACACCTTC	CASSYEGADRYTF	TRBD1	TRBV6-5	TRBJ1-2	-
TGTGCCAGCAGCTTGATACGGACAGAGAGGGGTCGGAGCACTGAAGCTTTCTTT	CASSLIRTERGRSTEAFF	-	TRBV7-9	TRBJ1-1	-
TGCGCCGGCAGGCGGGGGGGGGACAGTCATAATTCACCCCTCCACTTT	CAGRRGGDSHNSPLHF	TRBD1	TRBV4-1	TRBJ1-6	-
TGTGCCAGTATCGTCGGGAGAAACACCATATATTTT	CASIVGRNTIYF	-	TRBV19	TRBJ1-3	-
TGTGCCAGCAGCTTAGGAGGGAAGAACACTGAAGCTTTCTTT	CASSLGGKNTEAFF	-	TRBV7-6	TRBJ1-1	-
TGTGCCAGCAGTTTATCGGTTAACTATGGCTACACCTTC	CASSLSVNYGYTF	-	TRBV27	TRBJ1-2	-
TGTGCTAGTGGTCTGGTCGGGGGGCTGAACACTGAAGCTTTCTTT	CASGLVGGLNTEAFF	-	TRBV12-5	TRBJ1-1	-
TGTGCCAGCAGTTTCCGGGATACGCAGTATTTT	CASSFRDTQYF	-	TRBV28	TRBJ2-3	-
TGTGCCAGCAGACCTCGGGGGGGGACCTATGGCTACACCTTC	CASRPRGGTYGYTF	-	TRBV28	TRBJ1-2	-
TGTGCCAGCCAGGGGGGGGGCAATTCACCCCTCCACTTT	CASQGGGNSPLHF	TRBD1	TRBV6-5	TRBJ1-6	-
TGTGCCAGCAGCTCGACAGGGGGCAGTTATGGCTACACCTTC	CASSSTGGSYGYTF	TRBD1	TRBV27	TRBJ1-2	-
TGTGCCAGCAGTTACACTTTCGCAGGGGGCGATGGCTACACCTTC	CASSYTFAGGDGYTF	TRBD1	TRBV6-5	TRBJ1-2	-
TGTGCCAGCAGTTTCGACAGGGGTAAACAGCCCCAGCATTTT	CASSFDRGKQPQHF	TRBD1	TRBV6-5	TRBJ1-5	-
TGTGCCAGCAGCTCCCGGGACAGAAGCTCCTACGAGCAGTACTTC	CASSSRDRSSYEQYF	TRBD1	TRBV6-5	TRBJ2-7	once
TGTGCCAGCAGTTTGCAGGGAAGGGTTGCAGCTTTCTTT	CASSLQGRVAAFF	-	TRBV12-3/TRBV12-4	TRBJ1-1	-